The rows below give T cell receptor beta chains drawn from one sample of a study of T cells in Graves' hyperthyroidism and ophthalmopathy. TCRdb re-analysed the multiplex PCR reads in MiXCR, keeping a single row per CDR3 protein. The table includes 380,000 or so distinct CDR3 sequences, 15% to 20% detected once. Sequenced: blood. These TCRs come from a woman aged 18-29 years with Graves' hyperthyroidism. The CDR3 runs from the conserved cysteine through the conserved F or W. A D gene is named only where the DNA matches it firmly. Not all rows give a size; the values are once, few, many and, for expanded clones, a class.

J gene | clone size | D gene | V gene | CDR3 DNA | CDR3 protein
TRBJ2-7 | . | . | TRBV7-2 | TGTGCCAGCAGCTTCATAGACCTGGACACCTACGAGCAGTACTTC | CASSFIDLDTYEQYF
TRBJ1-1 | many | . | TRBV6-2/TRBV6-3 | TGTGCCAGCAGTTACGGCCAGTTGGGGTCGAATGATGAGATTGAAGCTTTCTTT | CASSYGQLGSNDEIEAFF
TRBJ2-5 | many | . | TRBV20-1 | TGCAGTGCCATGGACCTAAACCTCAACCAAGAGACCCAGTACTTC | CSAMDLNLNQETQYF
TRBJ2-5 | many | TRBD2 | TRBV12-5 | TGTGCTAGTGGTTTTGGATTAGCGGGGGAAGAGACCCAGTACTTC | CASGFGLAGEETQYF
TRBJ1-5 | many | . | TRBV12-3/TRBV12-4 | TGTGCCAGCAGTTTAATGCTAGGCGGTGATCAGCCCCAGCATTTT | CASSLMLGGDQPQHF
TRBJ1-1 | many | . | TRBV12-3/TRBV12-4 | TGTGCCAGCAGTTTGAGAGCAGCCATGAACACTGAAGCTTTCTTT | CASSLRAAMNTEAFF
TRBJ1-5 | many | . | TRBV6-1 | TGTGCCAGCAGCGAGCGGGGCAGCAATCAGCCCCAGCATTTT | CASSERGSNQPQHF
TRBJ2-7 | many | . | TRBV20-1 | TGCAGTGCTAGACCCCCGGTAACCTACGAGCAGTACTTC | CSARPPVTYEQYF
TRBJ1-2 | many | . | TRBV20-1 | TGCAGTGCTAGAGATCCTAGGGGGGACTATGGCTACACCTTC | CSARDPRGDYGYTF
TRBJ2-7 | many | TRBD1 | TRBV6-4 | TGTGCCAGCAGCTCACTAGACAGGGGATTATCTTTGGGCGAGCAGTACTTC | CASSSLDRGLSLGEQYF
TRBJ1-2 | many | TRBD1 | TRBV20-1 | TGCAGTGCTAGAGTGGACAGGGAGAACTATGGCTACACCTTC | CSARVDRENYGYTF
TRBJ2-2 | many | TRBD1 | TRBV29-1 | TGCAGCGTAAATGCACAGGGGAGCACCGGGGAGCTGTTTTTT | CSVNAQGSTGELFF
TRBJ1-2 | many | . | TRBV7-9 | TGTGCCAGCAGCCAGTCGTGGGAACTCGGCTACACCTTC | CASSQSWELGYTF
TRBJ2-7 | many | TRBD2 | TRBV28 | TGTGCCAGCGGCAGGCGGGGGACGAGGCAGTACTTC | CASGRRGTRQYF
TRBJ2-2 | . | . | TRBV25-1 | TGTGCCACCGGAGAGCAGAACACCGGGGAGCTGTTTTTT | CATGEQNTGELFF
TRBJ2-5 | . | TRBD2 | TRBV20-1 | TGCAGTGCAGTAGCGGGGGGGCAAGAGACCCAGTACTTC | CSAVAGGQETQYF
TRBJ2-5 | many | . | TRBV12-5 | TGTGCTAGTGGTTTGTCACGAGCGGAGACCCAGTACTTC | CASGLSRAETQYF
TRBJ2-5 | many | . | TRBV18 | TGTGCCAGCTCACCTCATGGAGAGACCCAGTACTTC | CASSPHGETQYF